This TCR beta chain appears in the sequencing data of a study of OX40 agonist ivuxolimab in advanced cancers. Overall study context: Ivuxolimab, which is an agonistic anti-OX40 (CD134) antibody, was administered to the patients. Under the entry rules, prior anti-PD-1, anti-PD-L1 or anti-CTLA-4 therapy was allowed, and around 40% had some.

Clones were read by immunoSEQ multiplex PCR, and TCRdb kept only the in-frame ones, dropping some. Altogether more than 80,000 clones are present, about 90% being singletons, with the ten largest covering around 1.5%. Study observations and caveats: Patients with a partial response at 0.1-3.0 mg/kg had among the lowest clonal expansion. Expanded peripheral T-cell antigen specificity went undetermined.

This clone came up once. Its matching antigen is unknown. Germline CDR1 and CDR2: MDHEN and SYDVKM. V shed 1 base and J shed 1 base, with 10 bases lying between them. The CDR3 loop spans 15 amino acids. The receptor's source is an adult with an advanced solid tumor such as melanoma, head and neck, liver or kidney cancer. This specimen was CD4+ or CD8+ T cells sorted from blood, taken in a trial of the OX40 agonist ivuxolimab. The chain carries TRBV28 and TRBJ2-5, with D perhaps being TRBD1 or TRBD2 (6 bases each). CDR3 sequence (DNA): TGTGCCAGCAGTTTATATCGGGGGCCCCAAGAGACCCAGTACTTC. The encoded protein is CASSLYRGPQETQYF.